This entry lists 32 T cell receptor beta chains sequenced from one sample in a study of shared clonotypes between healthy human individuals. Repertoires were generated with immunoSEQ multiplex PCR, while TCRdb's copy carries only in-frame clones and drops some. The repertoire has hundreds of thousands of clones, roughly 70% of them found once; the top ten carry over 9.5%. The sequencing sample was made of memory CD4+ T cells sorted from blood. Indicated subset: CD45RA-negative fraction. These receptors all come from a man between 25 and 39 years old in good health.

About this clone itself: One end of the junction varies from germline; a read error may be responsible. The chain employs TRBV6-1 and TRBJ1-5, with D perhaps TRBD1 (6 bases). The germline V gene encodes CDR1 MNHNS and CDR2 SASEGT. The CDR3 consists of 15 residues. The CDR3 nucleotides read TGTGCCAGCAGCCGGGCTGGACAGTACAATCAACCCCAGCATTTT. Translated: CASSRAGQYNQPQHF.

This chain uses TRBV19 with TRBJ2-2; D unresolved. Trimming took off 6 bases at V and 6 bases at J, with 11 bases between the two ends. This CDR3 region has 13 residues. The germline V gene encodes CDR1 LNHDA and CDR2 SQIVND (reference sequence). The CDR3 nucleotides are TGTGCCAGTAGCCTCTCTCGCCCCGGGGAGCTGTTTTTT. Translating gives CASSLSRPGELFF.

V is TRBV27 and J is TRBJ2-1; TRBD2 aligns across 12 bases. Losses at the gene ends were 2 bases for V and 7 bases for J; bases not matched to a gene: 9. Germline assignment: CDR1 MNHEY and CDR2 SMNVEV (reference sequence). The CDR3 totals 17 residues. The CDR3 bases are TGTGCCAGCAGTTTACAGGCCCTAGCGGGAGGGTGGAATGAGCAGTTCTTC. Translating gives CASSLQALAGGWNEQFF.

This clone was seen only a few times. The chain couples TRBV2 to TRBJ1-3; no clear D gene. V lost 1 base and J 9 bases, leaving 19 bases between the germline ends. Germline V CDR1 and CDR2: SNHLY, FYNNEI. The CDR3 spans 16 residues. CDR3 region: CASSEDAFRPRSTIYF. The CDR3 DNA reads TGTGCCAGCAGTGAAGATGCTTTCAGACCCCGGAGCACCATATATTTT.

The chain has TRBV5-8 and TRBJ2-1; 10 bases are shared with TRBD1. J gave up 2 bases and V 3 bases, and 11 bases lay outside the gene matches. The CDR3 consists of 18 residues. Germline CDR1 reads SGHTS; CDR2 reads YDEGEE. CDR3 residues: CASSSNAPGQGTYNEQFF. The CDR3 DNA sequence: TGTGCCAGCAGCTCTAACGCACCGGGACAGGGGACCTACAATGAGCAGTTCTTC.

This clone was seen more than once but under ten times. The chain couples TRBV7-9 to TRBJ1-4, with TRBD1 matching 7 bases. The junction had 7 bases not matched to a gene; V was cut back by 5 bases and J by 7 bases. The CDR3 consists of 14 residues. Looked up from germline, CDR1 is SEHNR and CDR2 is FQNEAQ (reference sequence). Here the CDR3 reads CASSTTGVGEKLFF. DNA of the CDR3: TGTGCCAGCAGCACCACAGGGGTGGGTGAAAAACTGTTTTTT.

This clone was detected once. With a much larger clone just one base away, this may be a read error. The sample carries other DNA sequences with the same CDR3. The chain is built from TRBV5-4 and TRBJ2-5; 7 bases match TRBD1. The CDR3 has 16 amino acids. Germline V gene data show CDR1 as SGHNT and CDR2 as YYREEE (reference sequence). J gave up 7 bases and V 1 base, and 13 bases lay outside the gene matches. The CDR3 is CASSLTRDSSPGTQYF. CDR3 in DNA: TGTGCCAGCAGCTTGACACGGGACAGCTCCCCCGGGACCCAGTACTTC.

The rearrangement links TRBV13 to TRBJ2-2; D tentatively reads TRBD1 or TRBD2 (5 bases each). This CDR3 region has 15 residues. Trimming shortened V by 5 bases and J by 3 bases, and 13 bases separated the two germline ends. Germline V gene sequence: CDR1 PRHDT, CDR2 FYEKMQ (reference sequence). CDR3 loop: CASSAGTRHTGELFF. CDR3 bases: TGTGCCAGCAGCGCCGGGACCAGGCACACCGGGGAGCTGTTTTTT.

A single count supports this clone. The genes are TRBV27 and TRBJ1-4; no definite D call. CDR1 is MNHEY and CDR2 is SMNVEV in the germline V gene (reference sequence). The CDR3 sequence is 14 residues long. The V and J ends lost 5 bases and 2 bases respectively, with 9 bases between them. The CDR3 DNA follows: TGTGCCAGCAGTCCGAAGGCCACTAATGAAAAACTGTTTTTT. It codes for CASSPKATNEKLFF.

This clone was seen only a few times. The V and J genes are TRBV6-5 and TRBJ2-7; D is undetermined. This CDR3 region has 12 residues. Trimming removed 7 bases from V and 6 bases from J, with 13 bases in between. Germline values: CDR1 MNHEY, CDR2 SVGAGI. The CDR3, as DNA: TGTGCCAGCACCCCATGGGTGGGCGAGCAGTACTTC. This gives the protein CASTPWVGEQYF.

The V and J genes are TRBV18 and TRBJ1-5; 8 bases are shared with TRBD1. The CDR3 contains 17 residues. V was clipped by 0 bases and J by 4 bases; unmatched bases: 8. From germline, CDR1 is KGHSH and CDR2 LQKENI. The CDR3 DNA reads TGTGCCAGCTCACCACCAGGGGCAGGGGGCAAAAATCAGCCCCAGCATTTT. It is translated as CASSPPGAGGKNQPQHF.

The CDR3 loop is CASGSSQGITDTQYF. As DNA, the CDR3 is TGTGCTAGTGGTTCGAGTCAGGGCATCACAGATACGCAGTATTTT. This chain connects TRBV12-5 to TRBJ2-3; tentative D call: TRBD1 (5 bases). The CDR3 consists of 15 residues. The germline CDR1 and CDR2 sequences are LGHNT and FRNRAP. V lost 4 bases and J lost 2, with 13 bases in between.

Written as DNA, the CDR3 is TGTGCCAGCTCCTCGCTTATAACGGGACTAGCGGGAGACACCGGGGAGCTGTTTTTT. Translation gives CASSSLITGLAGDTGELFF. This chain joins TRBV18 and TRBJ2-2; 14 bases agree with TRBD2. Looked up from germline, CDR1 is KGHSH and CDR2 is LQKENI. Germline trimming cut 6 bases from V and 3 bases from J; bases unmatched to any gene: 12. The CDR3 runs 19 residues.

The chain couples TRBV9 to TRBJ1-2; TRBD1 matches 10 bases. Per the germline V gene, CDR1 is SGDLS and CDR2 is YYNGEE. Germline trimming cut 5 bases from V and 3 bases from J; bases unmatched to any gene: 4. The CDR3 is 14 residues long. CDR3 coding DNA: TGTGCCAGCAGTACCGGGACAGGGGACTATGGCTACACCTTC. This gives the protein CASSTGTGDYGYTF.

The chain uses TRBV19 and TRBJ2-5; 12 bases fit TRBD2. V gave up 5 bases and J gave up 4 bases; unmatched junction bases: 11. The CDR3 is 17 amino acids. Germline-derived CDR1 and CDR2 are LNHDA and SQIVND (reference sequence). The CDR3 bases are TGTGCCAGTAGTTCGCTAGCGGGAGGGCCGAAGACAGAGACCCAGTACTTC. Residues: CASSSLAGGPKTETQYF. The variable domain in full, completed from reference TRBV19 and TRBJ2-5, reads DGGITQSPKYLFRKEGQNVTLSCEQNLNHDAMYWYRQDPGQGLRLIYYSQIVNDFQKGDIAEGYSVSREKKESFPLTVTSAQKNPTAFYLCASSSLAGGPKTETQYFGPGTRLLVL.

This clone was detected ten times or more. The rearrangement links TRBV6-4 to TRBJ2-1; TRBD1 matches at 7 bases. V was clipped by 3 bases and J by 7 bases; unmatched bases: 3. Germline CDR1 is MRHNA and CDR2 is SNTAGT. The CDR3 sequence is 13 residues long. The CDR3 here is CASSEEDRNEQFF. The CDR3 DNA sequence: TGTGCCAGCAGTGAAGAGGACAGGAATGAGCAGTTCTTC.

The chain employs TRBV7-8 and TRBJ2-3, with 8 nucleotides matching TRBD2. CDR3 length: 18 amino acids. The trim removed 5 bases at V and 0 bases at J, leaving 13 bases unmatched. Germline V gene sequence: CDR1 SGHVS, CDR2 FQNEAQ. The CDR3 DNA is TGTGCCAGCAGCCCGACTACACCCCCTAGCGGGAGCACAGATACGCAGTATTTT. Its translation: CASSPTTPPSGSTDTQYF.

In nucleotides, the CDR3 is TGTGCCACCCTAGGCAGGGACGTGAACACTGAAGCTTTCTTT. This sequence encodes CATLGRDVNTEAFF. This rearrangement joins TRBV5-8 to TRBJ1-1, with D possibly matching TRBD1 (5 bases). V gave up 9 bases and J gave up 0 bases, with 15 bases separating them. The germline gives CDR1 SGHTS, CDR2 YDEGEE. The CDR3 contains 14 residues.

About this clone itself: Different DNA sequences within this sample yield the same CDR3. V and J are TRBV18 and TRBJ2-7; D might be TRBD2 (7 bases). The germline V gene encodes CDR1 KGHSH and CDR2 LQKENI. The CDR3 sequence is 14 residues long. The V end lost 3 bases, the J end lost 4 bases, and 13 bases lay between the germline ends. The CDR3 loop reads CASSPGGGPYEQYF. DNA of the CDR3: TGTGCCAGCTCACCGGGAGGGGGACCTTACGAGCAGTACTTC. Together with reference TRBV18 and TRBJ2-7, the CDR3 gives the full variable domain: NAGVMQNPRHLVRRRGQEARLRCSPMKGHSHVYWYRQLPEEGLKFMVYLQKENIIDESGMPKERFSAEFPKEGPSILRIQQVVRGDSAAYFCASSPGGGPYEQYFGPGTRLTVT.

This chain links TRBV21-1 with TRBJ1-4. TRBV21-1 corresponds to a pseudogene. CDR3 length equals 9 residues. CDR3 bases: TGTGCCAGCACCGAAAAACTGTTTTTT. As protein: CASTEKLFF.

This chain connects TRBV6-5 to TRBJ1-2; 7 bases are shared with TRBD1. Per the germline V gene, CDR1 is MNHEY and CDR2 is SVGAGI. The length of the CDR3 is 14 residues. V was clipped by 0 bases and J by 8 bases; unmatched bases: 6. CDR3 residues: CASSYSSGTEGYTF. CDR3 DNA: TGTGCCAGCAGTTACTCTTCTGGGACAGAAGGCTACACCTTC.

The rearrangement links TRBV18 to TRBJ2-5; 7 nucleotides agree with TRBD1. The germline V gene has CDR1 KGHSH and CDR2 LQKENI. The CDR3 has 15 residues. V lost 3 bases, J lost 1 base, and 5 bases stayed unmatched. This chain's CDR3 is CASSPYGQVQETQYF. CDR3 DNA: TGTGCCAGCTCACCCTACGGACAGGTCCAAGAGACCCAGTACTTC.

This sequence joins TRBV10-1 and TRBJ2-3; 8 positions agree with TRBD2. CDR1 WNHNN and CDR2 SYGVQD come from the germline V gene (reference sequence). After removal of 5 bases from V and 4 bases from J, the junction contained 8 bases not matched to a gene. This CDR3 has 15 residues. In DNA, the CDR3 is TGCGCCAGCAGTAGAAGGACTAGCTTCCCAGATACGCAGTATTTT. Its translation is CASSRRTSFPDTQYF.

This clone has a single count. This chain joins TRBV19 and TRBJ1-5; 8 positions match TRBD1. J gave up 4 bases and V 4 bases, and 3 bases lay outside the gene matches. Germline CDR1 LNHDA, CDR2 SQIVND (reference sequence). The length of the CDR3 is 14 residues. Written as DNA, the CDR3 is TGTGCCAGTAGTACAGACAGGGGAAATCAGCCCCAGCATTTT. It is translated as CASSTDRGNQPQHF.

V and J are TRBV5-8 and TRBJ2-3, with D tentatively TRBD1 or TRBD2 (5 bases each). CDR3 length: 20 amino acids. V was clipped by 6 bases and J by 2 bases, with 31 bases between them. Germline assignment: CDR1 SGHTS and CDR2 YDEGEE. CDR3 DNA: TGTGCCAGCATCCCCAAAAGGGGAAGCGGATCCCTTAAATTCACAGATACGCAGTATTTT. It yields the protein CASIPKRGSGSLKFTDTQYF.

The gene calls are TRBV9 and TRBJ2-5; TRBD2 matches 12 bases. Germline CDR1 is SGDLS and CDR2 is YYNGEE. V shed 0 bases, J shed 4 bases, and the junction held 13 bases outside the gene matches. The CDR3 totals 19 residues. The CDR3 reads CASSVGAGLAGGPGETQYF. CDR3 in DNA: TGTGCCAGCAGCGTAGGAGCGGGGCTAGCGGGAGGGCCGGGAGAGACCCAGTACTTC.

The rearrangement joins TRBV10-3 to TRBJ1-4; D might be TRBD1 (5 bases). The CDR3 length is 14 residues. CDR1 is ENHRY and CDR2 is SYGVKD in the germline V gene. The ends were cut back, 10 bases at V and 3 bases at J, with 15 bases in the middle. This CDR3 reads CATTPGRANEKLFF. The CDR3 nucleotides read TGTGCCACCACACCGGGGCGGGCTAATGAAAAACTGTTTTTT.

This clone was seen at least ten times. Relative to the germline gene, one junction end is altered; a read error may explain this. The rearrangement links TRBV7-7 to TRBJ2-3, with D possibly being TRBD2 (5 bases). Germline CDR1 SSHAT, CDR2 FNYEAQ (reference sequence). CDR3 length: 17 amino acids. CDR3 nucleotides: TGTGCTAGCAGCTTAGGCTTTCCGGGATCAAGCACAGATACGCAGTATTTT. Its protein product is CASSLGFPGSSTDTQYF.

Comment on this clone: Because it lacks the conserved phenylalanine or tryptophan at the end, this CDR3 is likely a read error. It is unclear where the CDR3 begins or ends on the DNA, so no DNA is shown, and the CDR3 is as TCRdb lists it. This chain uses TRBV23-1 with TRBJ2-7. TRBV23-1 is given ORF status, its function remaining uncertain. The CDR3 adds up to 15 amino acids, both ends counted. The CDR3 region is CASSPTSMRGDRSAY.

In DNA, the CDR3 is TGTGCCACCCTCCAGGGTTACGAGCAGTACTTC. It is translated as CATLQGYEQYF. The rearrangement uses TRBV19 and TRBJ2-7, with D possibly being TRBD1 (5 bases). V lost 10 bases and J lost 4, with 11 bases in between. Germline loops: CDR1 LNHDA, CDR2 SQIVND (reference sequence). CDR3 length equals 11 residues.

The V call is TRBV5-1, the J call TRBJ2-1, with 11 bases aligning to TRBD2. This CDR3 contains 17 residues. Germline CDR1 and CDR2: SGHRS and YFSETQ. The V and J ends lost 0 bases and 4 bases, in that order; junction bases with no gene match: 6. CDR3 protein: CASSLGLRTSGYNEQFF. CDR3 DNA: TGCGCCAGCAGCTTGGGGTTACGGACTAGCGGGTACAATGAGCAGTTCTTC. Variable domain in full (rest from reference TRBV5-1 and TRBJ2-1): KAGVTQTPRYLIKTRGQQVTLSCSPISGHRSVSWYQQTPGQGLQFLFEYFSETQRNKGNFPGRFSGRQFSNSRSEMNVSTLELGDSALYLCASSLGLRTSGYNEQFFGPGTRLTVL.

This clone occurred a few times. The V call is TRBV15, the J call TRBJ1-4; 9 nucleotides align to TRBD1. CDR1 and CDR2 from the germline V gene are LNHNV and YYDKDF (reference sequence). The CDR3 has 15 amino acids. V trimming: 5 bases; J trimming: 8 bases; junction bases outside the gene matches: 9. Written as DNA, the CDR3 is TGTGCCACCAGCTCAACGGGACAGGGAAGGGAAAAACTGTTTTTT. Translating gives CATSSTGQGREKLFF.